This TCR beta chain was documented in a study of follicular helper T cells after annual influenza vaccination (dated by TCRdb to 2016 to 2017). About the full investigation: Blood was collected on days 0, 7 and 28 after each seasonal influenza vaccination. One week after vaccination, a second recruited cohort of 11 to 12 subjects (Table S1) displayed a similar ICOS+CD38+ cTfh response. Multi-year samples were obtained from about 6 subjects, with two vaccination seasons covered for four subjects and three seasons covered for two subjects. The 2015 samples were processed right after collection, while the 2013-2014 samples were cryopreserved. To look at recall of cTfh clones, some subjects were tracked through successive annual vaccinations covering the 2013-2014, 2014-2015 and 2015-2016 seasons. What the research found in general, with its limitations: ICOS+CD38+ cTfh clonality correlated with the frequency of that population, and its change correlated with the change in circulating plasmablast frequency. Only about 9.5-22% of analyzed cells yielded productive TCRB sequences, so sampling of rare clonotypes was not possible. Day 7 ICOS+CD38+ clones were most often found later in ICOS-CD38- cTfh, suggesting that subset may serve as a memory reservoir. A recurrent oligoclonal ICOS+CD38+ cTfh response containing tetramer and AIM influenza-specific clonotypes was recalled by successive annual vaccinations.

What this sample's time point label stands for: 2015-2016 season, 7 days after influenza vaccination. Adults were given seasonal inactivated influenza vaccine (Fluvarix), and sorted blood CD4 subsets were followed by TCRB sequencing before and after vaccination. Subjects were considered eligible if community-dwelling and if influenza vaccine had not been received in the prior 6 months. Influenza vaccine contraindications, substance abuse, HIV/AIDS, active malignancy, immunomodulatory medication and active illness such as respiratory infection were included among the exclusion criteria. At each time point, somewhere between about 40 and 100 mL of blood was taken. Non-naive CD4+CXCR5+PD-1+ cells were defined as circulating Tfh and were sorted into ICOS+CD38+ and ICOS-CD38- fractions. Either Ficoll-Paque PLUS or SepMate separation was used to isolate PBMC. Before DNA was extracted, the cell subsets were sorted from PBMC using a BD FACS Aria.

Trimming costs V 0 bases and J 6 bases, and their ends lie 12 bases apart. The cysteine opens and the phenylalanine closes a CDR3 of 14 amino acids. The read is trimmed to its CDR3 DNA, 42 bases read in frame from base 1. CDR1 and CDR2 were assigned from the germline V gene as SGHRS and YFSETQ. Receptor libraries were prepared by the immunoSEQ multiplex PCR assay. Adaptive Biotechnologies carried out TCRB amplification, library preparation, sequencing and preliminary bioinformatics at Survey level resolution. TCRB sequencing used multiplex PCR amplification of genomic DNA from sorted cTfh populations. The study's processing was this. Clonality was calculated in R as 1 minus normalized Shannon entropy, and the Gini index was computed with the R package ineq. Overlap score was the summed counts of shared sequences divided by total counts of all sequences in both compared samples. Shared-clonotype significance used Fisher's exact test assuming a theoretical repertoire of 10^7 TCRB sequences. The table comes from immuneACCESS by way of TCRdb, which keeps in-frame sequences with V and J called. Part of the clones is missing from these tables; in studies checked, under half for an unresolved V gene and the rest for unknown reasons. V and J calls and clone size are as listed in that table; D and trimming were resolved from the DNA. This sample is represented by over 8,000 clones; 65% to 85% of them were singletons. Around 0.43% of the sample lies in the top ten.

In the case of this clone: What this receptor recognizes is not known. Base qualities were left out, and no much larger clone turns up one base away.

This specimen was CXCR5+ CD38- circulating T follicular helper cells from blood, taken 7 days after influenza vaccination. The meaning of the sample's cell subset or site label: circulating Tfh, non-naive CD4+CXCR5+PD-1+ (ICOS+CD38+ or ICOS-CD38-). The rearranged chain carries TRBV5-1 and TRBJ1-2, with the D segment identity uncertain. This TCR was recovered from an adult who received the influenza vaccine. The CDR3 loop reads CASSLGIGEDGYTF. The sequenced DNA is TGCGCCAGCAGCTTGGGAATCGGGGAAGATGGCTACACCTTC.